This TCR beta chain appears in the sequencing data of a study of cytomegalovirus exposure and HLA in healthy donors. The PCR was carried out with 60 Vbeta primers and 13 Jbeta primers. Method: immunoSEQ multiplex PCR; TCRdb's copy keeps in-frame clones and lacks some. This sample has about 200,000 clones, with 82% found just once. Remarks on this clone: The antigen remains unidentified.

CDR3 size: 16 residues. Germline-derived CDR1 and CDR2 are LNHNV and YYDKDF (reference sequence). V was trimmed by 0 bases and J by 3 bases, leaving 15 bases between them. Study observations and caveats: Many donors carried some public TCRs, although rarity characterized most TCR sequences.

V and J are TRBV15 and TRBJ2-7; D not resolved. The clonotype comes from a boy under 10 years old in good health and CMV-seronegative. The specimen sequenced was PBMCs. This CDR3 is CATSRDRLPGFYEQYF. The CDR3 DNA reads TGTGCCACCAGCAGAGATCGGCTCCCAGGCTTCTACGAGCAGTACTTC.